The sequence of this T cell receptor (beta chain) was determined in a study of cytomegalovirus exposure and HLA in healthy donors. Vbeta (60) and Jbeta (13) primers were used in the PCR. Profiled with immunoSEQ multiplex PCR; TCRdb holds only in-frame clones, not every one. The sample has some 120,000 clones, around three quarters seen once. This clone occurred a few times. The CDR3 has 12 amino acids. Trimming took 2 bases from V and 4 from J, leaving 5 bases between them. Germline-derived CDR1 and CDR2 are ENHRY and SYGVKD. The specimen sequenced was PBMCs. The origin of this receptor is a man aged 18 to 30 in good health and CMV-seronegative. The rearrangement joins TRBV10-3 to TRBJ1-1; D gene ambiguous. This chain's CDR3 is CAISETATEAFF. DNA for the CDR3: TGTGCCATCAGTGAGACAGCCACTGAAGCTTTCTTT.